The next 21 T cell receptor beta chains were all read from a single sample in a study of blood T cells in healthy people across ages. A second PCR, run for roughly 6 to 11 cycles, used a sample-barcoded 5' primer plus a J-beta primer mix. Via MiXCR, TCRdb re-called the 5' RACE reads, giving one row per CDR3 protein. Among approximately 690,000 distinct CDR3 sequences listed, around 43% were seen once. Sequencing input: blood. The source of these receptors is an elderly man in good health.

This clonotype has only a few counts. The rearrangement joins TRBV7-8 to TRBJ1-1, with TRBD1 matching 8 bases. With V trimmed by 0 bases and J by 4 bases, 4 bases remained unmatched. Germline V lookup: CDR1 SGHVS, CDR2 FQNEAQ. This CDR3 comprises 15 residues. The CDR3 protein is CASSLADRGSTEAFF. CDR3 nucleotide sequence: TGTGCCAGCAGCTTAGCCGACAGGGGATCCACTGAAGCTTTCTTT. Complete variable domain (other parts from reference TRBV7-8 and TRBJ1-1): GAGVSQSPRYKVAKRGQDVALRCDPISGHVSLFWYQQALGQGPEFLTYFQNEAQLDKSGLPSDRFFAERPEGSVSTLKIQRTQQEDSAVYLCASSLADRGSTEAFFGQGTRLTVV.

V is TRBV18 and J is TRBJ1-5; 9 bases agree with TRBD1. CDR1 is KGHSH and CDR2 is LQKENI in the germline V gene. This CDR3 contains 14 residues. Losses at the gene ends were 5 bases for V and 7 bases for J; bases not matched to a gene: 6. The CDR3 loop is CASSKDRGEQPQHF. In nucleotides, the CDR3 is TGTGCCAGCTCAAAGGACAGGGGCGAACAGCCCCAGCATTTT.

This clonotype has more than one count but fewer than ten. V is TRBV6-5 and J is TRBJ2-4; TRBD1 is a possible D gene (7 bases). The germline CDR1 and CDR2 sequences are MNHEY and SVGAGI. The CDR3 consists of 16 residues. Trimming shortened V by 6 bases and J by 6 bases, and 21 bases separated the two germline ends. The CDR3 DNA reads TGTGCCAGCAGATCCGACCAGGGGGGACACCTAAACATTCAGTACTTC. This gives the protein CASRSDQGGHLNIQYF.

The sample holds one count of this clonotype. A clone one base away is much larger, so this may be a read error. The chain employs TRBV3-1 and TRBJ2-1, with a possible D match to TRBD1 (6 bases). The tail of the sequence fits TRBJ2-7 better, so the J call may be wrong. The CDR3 length is 16 residues. CDR1 and CDR2 (germline): LGHDT, YNNKEL (reference sequence). The CDR3, as DNA: TGTGCCAGCAGCCTCGGACAGACGAGCTCCTACAATGAGCAGTACTTC. Translated: CASSLGQTSSYNEQYF.

The chain is built from TRBV7-2 and TRBJ2-3, with D possibly being TRBD2 (6 bases). The germline V and J ends were trimmed by 3 bases and 0 bases, with 10 bases remaining between them. From germline, CDR1 is SGHTA and CDR2 FQGNSA. The CDR3 contains 15 residues. The CDR3 DNA reads TGTGCCAGCAGCTTTCAGCGGGCTAGCACAGATACGCAGTATTTT. This translates into CASSFQRASTDTQYF.

V is TRBV5-1 and J is TRBJ2-5; tentatively, D is TRBD1 (6 bases). The V and J ends lost 4 bases and 11 bases respectively, with 21 bases between them. Germline values: CDR1 SGHRS, CDR2 YFSETQ. The CDR3 has 14 amino acids. The CDR3 DNA follows: TGCGCCAGCAGCCTCCCCACAGGGATTGTTGAGCAGTACTTC. It codes for CASSLPTGIVEQYF.

J is TRBJ2-7 and V is TRBV28; 10 bases are a match to TRBD2. V gave up 1 base and J gave up 2 bases; unmatched junction bases: 14. Germline V lookup: CDR1 MDHEN, CDR2 SYDVKM. The CDR3 consists of 19 residues. The CDR3 loop is CASSLLEASGSTLAYEQYF. The CDR3 bases are TGTGCCAGCAGTTTATTAGAGGCTAGCGGGAGTACCTTAGCCTACGAGCAGTACTTC. Full variable domain (rest looked up from reference TRBV28 and TRBJ2-7): DVKVTQSSRYLVKRTGEKVFLECVQDMDHENMFWYRQDPGLGLRLIYFSYDVKMKEKGDIPEGYSVSREKKERFSLILESASTNQTSMYLCASSLLEASGSTLAYEQYFGPGTRLTVT.

This clonotype was seen more than once but under ten times. The V gene is TRBV7-2, the J gene TRBJ2-1; 9 bases map to TRBD2. The CDR3 loop spans 16 amino acids. V lost 0 bases to trimming and J lost 3 bases; unmatched junction nucleotides: 3. Germline V lookup: CDR1 SGHTA, CDR2 FQGNSA. The CDR3 protein is CASSLAASGNYNEQFF. The DNA of the CDR3 is TGTGCCAGCAGCTTAGCCGCTAGCGGGAACTACAATGAGCAGTTCTTC.

This clonotype was detected only once. CDR3 sequence reads: CASSQDRPSGRACNEQFF. The CDR3 nucleotides are TGCGCCAGCAGCCAAGATCGGCCCAGCGGGAGAGCCTGCAATGAGCAGTTCTTC. The genes are TRBV4-1 and TRBJ2-1; 8 positions agree with TRBD2. The CDR3 is 18 amino acids. The germline V gene has CDR1 MGHRA and CDR2 YSYEKL. V shed 0 bases, J shed 6 bases, and the junction held 13 bases outside the gene matches.

This sequence joins TRBV7-8 and TRBJ1-5, with TRBD1 matching over 10 bases. Germline V gives CDR1 SGHVS, CDR2 FQNEAQ. J lost 4 bases, V lost 3 bases, and 3 bases had no gene match. The CDR3 length is 15 residues. The CDR3 region is CASSFGTGVNQPQHF. The CDR3 nucleotides read TGTGCCAGCAGCTTTGGGACAGGGGTTAATCAGCCCCAGCATTTT.

The chain recombines TRBV19 with TRBJ1-6, with TRBD1 matching over 7 bases. Trimming at V came to 2 bases and at J to 7 bases, leaving 11 bases not matched to a gene. The V gene's germline CDR1 is LNHDA and CDR2 SQIVND (reference sequence). The CDR3 has 17 residues. CDR3 protein: CASSIQPSGTENSPLHF. For the CDR3, the DNA is TGTGCCAGTAGTATACAGCCCTCCGGGACAGAGAATTCACCCCTCCACTTT.

This clonotype turned up a few times. The chain combines TRBV6-2 or TRBV6-3 with TRBJ2-3; D gene unclear. The CDR3 length is 11 residues. Germline assignment: CDR1 MNHEY and CDR2 SVGEGT. V was pared by 9 bases and J by 4 bases, with 8 bases between. CDR3: CASKSADTQYF. CDR3 sequence (DNA): TGTGCCAGTAAGTCCGCAGATACGCAGTATTTT.

Details on this clonotype: The junction does not match germline at one end; this may be a read error. The chain combines TRBV27 with TRBJ2-3; D is unclear. The CDR3 contains 13 residues. Germline loops: CDR1 MNHEY, CDR2 SMNVEV (reference sequence). CDR3 protein: CTSISHGTDTQYF. CDR3 nucleotides: TGTACCAGCATATCCCACGGCACAGATACGCAGTATTTT.

This clonotype occurred a few times. The chain joins TRBV20-1 to TRBJ2-1, with D tentatively TRBD2 (5 bases). Germline CDR1 and CDR2: DFQATT and SNEGSKA (reference sequence). Trimming stripped 3 bases from V and 0 bases from J, with 9 bases between. This CDR3 contains 14 residues. In nucleotides, the CDR3 is TGCAGTGCTAGCGAGGGCCCCTCCTACAATGAGCAGTTCTTC. This codes for CSASEGPSYNEQFF.

The chain employs TRBV4-3 and TRBJ2-7; the D gene could be TRBD1 or TRBD2 (5 bases each). The J call could be wrong; TRBJ2-4 is a better fit for the DNA end. The CDR3 spans 16 residues. Germline V gene lookup returns CDR1 LGHNA and CDR2 YSLEER. This CDR3 reads CASSQAPYGRENIQYF. The CDR3 region has the DNA TGCGCCAGCAGCCAGGCCCCCTACGGCAGGGAGAACATTCAGTACTTC.

This clonotype was detected a few times. V usage is TRBV18 and J usage is TRBJ2-5, with a weak D call TRBD1 (6 bases). The V end lost 3 bases, the J end lost 2 bases, and 13 bases lay between the germline ends. CDR3 size: 15 residues. Germline V lookup: CDR1 KGHSH, CDR2 LQKENI. CDR3 sequence: CASSPQTGMQETQYF. The CDR3, as DNA: TGTGCCAGCTCACCCCAAACAGGGATGCAAGAGACCCAGTACTTC.

The chain is built from TRBV6-2 or TRBV6-3 and TRBJ2-1; 7 bases line up with TRBD2. This CDR3 comprises 12 residues. V gave up 4 bases and J gave up 12 bases; unmatched junction bases: 6. CDR1 is MNHEY, CDR2 SVGEGT, per germline. This CDR3 reads CASSFSGNGQFF. Written as DNA, the CDR3 is TGTGCCAGCAGTTTCAGCGGGAACGGGCAGTTCTTC.

In this sample, this clonotype turned up once. The chain uses TRBV5-1 and TRBJ2-5; D perhaps matches TRBD1 (6 bases). Near its end, the DNA agrees better with TRBJ2-7, so the J call may be wrong. CDR1 and CDR2 from the germline V gene are SGHRS and YFSETQ. CDR3 length equals 12 residues. In nucleotides, the CDR3 is TGCGCCAGCAGCATTTCAGGGGACGAGCAGTACTTC. This sequence encodes CASSISGDEQYF.

This clonotype was counted between two and nine times. This chain uses TRBV6-2 or TRBV6-3 with TRBJ2-3; D unresolved. Germline V CDR1 and CDR2: MNHEY, SVGEGT. The CDR3 is 13 residues long. Trimming took 5 bases from V and 5 from J, leaving 11 bases between them. The CDR3 reads CASSPSRVDTQYF. DNA for the CDR3: TGTGCCAGCAGTCCCTCCCGGGTAGATACGCAGTATTTT.

J is TRBJ2-3 and V is TRBV20-1; no reliable D call. The CDR3 runs 14 residues. V was pared by 0 bases and J by 1 base, with 8 bases between. The germline V gene has CDR1 DFQATT and CDR2 SNEGSKA (reference sequence). In DNA form, the CDR3 reads TGCAGTGCTAGAGAGGGCGGTCGCACAGATACGCAGTATTTT. As protein: CSAREGGRTDTQYF.

The chain links TRBV9 to TRBJ2-3; no clear D gene. Germline CDR1 is SGDLS and CDR2 is YYNGEE. This CDR3 is built from 16 residues. V lost 0 bases to trimming and J lost 2 bases, with 13 bases between them. CDR3 sequence: CASSVGLARTTDTQYF. DNA of the CDR3: TGTGCCAGCAGCGTAGGCTTGGCTAGGACCACAGATACGCAGTATTTT. The variable domain in full, with the rest retrieved from reference TRBV9 and TRBJ2-3, is DSGVTQTPKHLITATGQRVTLRCSPRSGDLSVYWYQQSLDQGLQFLIQYYNGEERAKGNILERFSAQQFPDLHSELNLSSLELGDSALYFCASSVGLARTTDTQYFGPGTRLTVL.